This is a list of T cell receptor beta chains from one sample in a study of identifying expanded T cells in peripheral blood. Method: immunoSEQ multiplex PCR; TCRdb's copy keeps in-frame clones and lacks some. Of 85,000 to 100,000 clones in the sample, around 89% were seen once. The sequencing sample was made of blood. The source is a person between 18 and 69 years old in good health. Both conserved end residues are part of each CDR3. The D gene is left open where the match is weak. Some rows mark clone size as missing; the rest say once, few, many or name a class of expanded clone.

NA TRBD1 TRBJ1-2 TRBV19 CASSRDRGNYGYTF TGTGCCAGTAGCAGGGACAGGGGTAACTATGGCTACACCTTC
NA NA TRBJ2-3 TRBV4-3 CASSQVRMGASTDTQYF TGCGCCAGCAGCCAAGTCAGGATGGGGGCTAGCACAGATACGCAGTATTTT
NA NA TRBJ1-1 TRBV28 CASSSGPLNTEAFF TGTGCCAGCAGTTCGGGACCCTTGAACACTGAAGCTTTCTTT
NA NA TRBJ2-7 TRBV11-1 CASSWVDGEQYF TGTGCCAGCAGCTGGGTGGACGGGGAGCAGTACTTC
NA NA TRBJ1-4 TRBV6-5 CASRTDGLGEKLFF TGTGCCAGCAGAACGGACGGGCTCGGGGAAAAACTGTTTTTT
NA NA TRBJ2-3 TRBV7-2 CASSLGGLTDTQYF TGTGCCAGCAGCTTAGGGGGGCTCACAGATACGCAGTATTTT
NA NA TRBJ2-1 TRBV19 CASSRVGEQFF TGTGCCAGTAGTCGGGTAGGTGAGCAGTTCTTC
NA TRBD1 TRBJ1-1 TRBV15 CATSPRTGGMVEAFF TGTGCCACCAGCCCTCGGACAGGGGGCATGGTTGAAGCTTTCTTT
NA NA TRBJ1-2 TRBV19 CASSWTYGYTF TGTGCCAGTAGTTGGACGTATGGCTACACCTTC
NA NA TRBJ2-1 TRBV4-1 CASSQAIGQTLSSYNEQFF TGCGCCAGCAGCCAAGCGATCGGACAGACCCTCAGCTCCTACAATGAGCAGTTCTTC
NA TRBD2 TRBJ2-3 TRBV5-1 CASSFTHNGTGERELVTDTQYF TGCGCCAGCAGCTTCACCCATAACGGGACGGGTGAGCGGGAGTTGGTCACAGATACGCAGTATTTT
NA NA TRBJ2-7 TRBV28 CASSLTYEQYF TGTGCCAGCAGTTTGACCTACGAGCAGTACTTC
NA TRBD2 TRBJ2-7 TRBV19 CASSRGLAGGYEQYF TGTGCCAGTAGTAGGGGACTAGCGGGGGGCTACGAGCAGTACTTC
NA NA TRBJ1-5 TRBV2 CASSDNSGAGQPQHF TGTGCCAGCAGTGACAATTCAGGGGCCGGTCAGCCCCAGCATTTT
NA TRBD2 TRBJ2-3 TRBV5-1 CASSLAGGLLAGRGDTQYF TGCGCCAGCAGCTTGGCCGGGGGTCTACTAGCGGGGCGAGGAGATACGCAGTATTTT
NA NA TRBJ2-2 TRBV27 CASSLVGGELFF TGTGCCAGCAGTTTAGTAGGTGGGGAGCTGTTTTTT
once NA TRBJ2-7 TRBV6-6 CASSQNYEQYF TGTGCCAGCAGCCAAAACTACGAGCAGTACTTC
NA TRBD1 TRBJ1-4 TRBV29-1 CSVSLPGGSEKLFF TGCAGCGTCTCGCTTCCAGGGGGGAGTGAAAAACTGTTTTTT
NA TRBD1 TRBJ1-5 TRBV5-1 CASSSGTGNQPQHF TGCGCCAGCAGCTCGGGGACAGGCAATCAGCCCCAGCATTTT
NA NA TRBJ2-3 TRBV5-5 CASSSETKGDTQYF TGTGCCAGCAGCTCCGAGACCAAGGGAGATACGCAGTATTTT
NA NA TRBJ1-2 TRBV5-4 CASSSPRGTHNYGYTF TGTGCCAGCAGCTCCCCGAGGGGAACTCATAACTATGGCTACACCTTC
NA NA TRBJ1-1 TRBV9 CASSVGTLNTEAFF TGTGCCAGCAGCGTAGGGACTCTGAACACTGAAGCTTTCTTT
few NA TRBJ1-5 TRBV27 CASSLTAGRPNQPQHF TGTGCCAGCAGTCTCACAGCGGGCCGACCAAATCAGCCCCAGCATTTT
NA TRBD1 TRBJ2-2 TRBV7-8 CASSKRQTTGGRTGELFF TGTGCCAGCAGCAAACGACAAACGACAGGGGGACGGACCGGGGAGCTGTTTTTT